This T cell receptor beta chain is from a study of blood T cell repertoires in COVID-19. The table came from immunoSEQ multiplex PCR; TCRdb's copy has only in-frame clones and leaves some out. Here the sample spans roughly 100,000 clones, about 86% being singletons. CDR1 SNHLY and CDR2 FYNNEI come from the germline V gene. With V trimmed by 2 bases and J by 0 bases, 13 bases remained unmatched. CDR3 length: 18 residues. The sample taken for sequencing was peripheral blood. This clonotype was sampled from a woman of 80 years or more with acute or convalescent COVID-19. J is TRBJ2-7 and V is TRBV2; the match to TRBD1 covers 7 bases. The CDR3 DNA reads TGTGCCAGCAGTGAAACCAAGGGACAGCCCCTACCCTCCTACGAGCAGTACTTC. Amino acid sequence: CASSETKGQPLPSYEQYF. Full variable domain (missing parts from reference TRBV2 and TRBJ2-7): EPEVTQTPSHQVTQMGQEVILRCVPISNHLYFYWYRQILGQKVEFLVSFYNNEISEKSEIFDDQFSVERPDGSNFTLKIRSTKLEDSAMYFCASSETKGQPLPSYEQYFGPGTRLTVT.